The present entry profiles one T cell receptor (beta chain) with its context. Its matching antigen is unknown. The data were taken from a study of cytomegalovirus exposure and HLA in healthy donors. Study-wide points: The classifier reportedly diagnosed cytomegalovirus status with high specificity and sensitivity. The only immune exposure information that was available was CMV serostatus. A later analysis linked a missense variant in DCLRE1C to the trimming of TCR beta V and J genes.

The CDR3 contains 16 residues. V shed 0 bases and J 2 bases; nucleotides not matched to a gene: 2. CDR1 and CDR2 from the germline V gene are SNHLY and FYNNEI. Researchers ran the PCR with 60 Vbeta and 13 Jbeta primers. Original handling: Later, an analysis found roughly 80 million unique TCR beta chains, and around 12 million of these were shared. Clones were sequenced by immunoSEQ multiplex PCR, and TCRdb holds only the in-frame ones, with some missing. V, J and clone size are taken as reported in that table, and D and trimming were inferred from the DNA itself. This sample has some 130,000 clones, with approximately 85% found just once.

Sequenced: PBMCs. The chain has TRBV2 and TRBJ2-1; 9 bases are a match to TRBD2. This receptor was obtained from a boy between 10 and 17 years old in good health and CMV-seronegative. The CDR3 sequence: CASSEAQRGAYNEQFF. The DNA of the CDR3 is TGTGCCAGCAGTGAAGCCCAGCGGGGGGCCTACAATGAGCAGTTCTTC.